The 18 T cell receptor beta chains below come from one sample, sequenced in a study of molecular identifiers for immune sequencing clone quantification. Via MiXCR, TCRdb re-called the PCR reads, giving one row per CDR3 protein. Found here are approximately 320,000 distinct CDR3 sequences, 24% of them singletons; the top ten hold around 0.76%. Sequenced sample: naive CD8+ T cells from blood, with Jurkat cell RNA spiked in. The subset is: FACS-sorted CD8+CD4-CCR7+CD45RA+ naive T cells. The receptors derive from a human donor in good health. Some libraries in this study had Jurkat cell RNA spiked in.

This clonotype was observed a handful of times. V and J are TRBV4-1 and TRBJ1-1; no definite D call. Germline loops: CDR1 MGHRA, CDR2 YSYEKL. V shed 2 bases and J shed 7 bases, with 11 bases lying between them. CDR3 length equals 13 residues. The CDR3 spells CASSQLTGSEAFF. In DNA form, the CDR3 reads TGCGCCAGCAGCCAATTAACCGGGAGTGAAGCTTTCTTT.

This clonotype was seen many times. The gene calls are TRBV6-6 and TRBJ1-4; maybe TRBD1 (5 bases). V lost 1 base, J lost 6 bases, and 12 bases lay in between. Germline values: CDR1 MNHNY, CDR2 SVGAGI (reference sequence). The CDR3 sequence is 15 residues long. CDR3 bases: TGTGCCAGCAGTTACTTGAGGGGCGGGGATGAAAAACTGTTTTTT. It codes for CASSYLRGGDEKLFF.

This clonotype has more than one count but fewer than ten. The rearrangement uses TRBV20-1 and TRBJ2-3, with 7 bases lining up with TRBD2. The CDR3 consists of 16 residues. CDR1 and CDR2 (germline): DFQATT, SNEGSKA (reference sequence). J was trimmed by 0 bases and V by 5 bases; bases with no gene match: 11. This chain's CDR3 is CSAGHLAAPSTDTQYF. DNA of the CDR3: TGCAGTGCTGGACACCTAGCGGCACCTAGCACAGATACGCAGTATTTT.

This clonotype has a count of ten or more. V is TRBV7-9 and J is TRBJ1-4; 8 nucleotides match TRBD1. The CDR3 runs 15 residues. CDR1 and CDR2 from the germline V gene are SEHNR and FQNEAQ (reference sequence). With 5 bases clipped from V and 3 bases from J, the junction kept 5 bases outside the gene matches. This chain's CDR3 is CASSGTGGANEKLFF. In DNA, the CDR3 is TGTGCCAGCAGCGGCACAGGGGGAGCTAATGAAAAACTGTTTTTT.

This clonotype was seen a few times. This chain uses TRBV7-9 with TRBJ2-1; TRBD1 agrees at 9 bases. The V and J ends lost 3 bases and 6 bases, in that order; junction bases with no gene match: 3. In germline, CDR1 is SEHNR, CDR2 FQNEAQ (reference sequence). The CDR3 contains 14 residues. The CDR3 DNA sequence: TGTGCCAGCAGCTTTGTGACAGGGGGCAATGAGCAGTTCTTC. The encoded protein is CASSFVTGGNEQFF.

To note about this clonotype: Just one base apart from a much larger clone, this may be a read error. The chain combines TRBV7-6 with TRBJ2-4; a weak D match, TRBD2 (7 bases). This CDR3 spans 13 amino acids. V was trimmed by 5 bases and J by 9 bases, leaving 14 bases between them. Germline values: CDR1 SGHVS, CDR2 FNYEAQ. The CDR3 reads CASSRGAGTIQYF. The CDR3 DNA reads as TGTGCCAGCAGCCGGGGGGCTGGAACCATTCAGTACTTC.

CDR3 in DNA: TGTGCCAGCAGCTCAAATCCTCTAGCGGGGAAGTGGGGCGCAGATACGCAGTATTTT. Protein product: CASSSNPLAGKWGADTQYF. The rearrangement uses TRBV7-2 and TRBJ2-3, with TRBD2 identical over 9 bases. This CDR3 comprises 19 residues. Trimming removed 4 bases from V and 4 bases from J; junction bases left unmatched: 18. CDR1 SGHTA and CDR2 FQGNSA come from the germline V gene. Filled out from reference TRBV7-2 and TRBJ2-3, the complete variable domain reads GAGVSQSPSNKVTEKGKDVELRCDPISGHTALYWYRQSLGQGLEFLIYFQGNSAPDKSGLPSDRFSAERTGGSVSTLTIQRTQQEDSAVYLCASSSNPLAGKWGADTQYFGPGTRLTVL.

Many counts were recorded for this clonotype. The chain uses TRBV29-1 and TRBJ2-3; weak D call: TRBD2 (6 bases). This CDR3 contains 13 residues. Trimming took 8 bases from V and 0 from J, leaving 12 bases between them. In germline, CDR1 is SQVTM, CDR2 ANQGSEA. The CDR3 protein is CSTDGGSTDTQYF. CDR3 in DNA: TGCAGCACTGACGGGGGAAGCACAGATACGCAGTATTTT.

This chain connects TRBV4-3 to TRBJ2-1; D perhaps matches TRBD2 (6 bases). In germline, CDR1 is LGHNA, CDR2 YSLEER. CDR3 length equals 17 residues. V was pared by 0 bases and J by 4 bases, with 16 bases between. CDR3 region: CASSQDFAGSSYNEQFF. The CDR3, as DNA: TGCGCCAGCAGCCAAGATTTTGCCGGGAGTTCGTACAATGAGCAGTTCTTC.

This clonotype came up many times. This sequence joins TRBV4-3 and TRBJ1-2, with D uncertain. This CDR3 is built from 15 residues. CDR1 and CDR2 (germline): LGHNA, YSLEER. Trimming removed 6 bases from V and 0 bases from J, with 14 bases in between. The CDR3 nucleotides read TGCGCCAGCAGACCCGGGCCGACCTCTAACTATGGCTACACCTTC. Protein product: CASRPGPTSNYGYTF.

The chain carries TRBV6-2 or TRBV6-3 and TRBJ2-1; D unclear. Trimming left V 7 bases short and J 3 bases short, with 13 bases between. This CDR3 spans 14 amino acids. The germline CDR1 and CDR2 sequences are MNHEY and SVGEGT. The DNA of the CDR3 is TGTGCCAGCATGGTGCCATACAGCTACAATGAGCAGTTCTTC. It codes for CASMVPYSYNEQFF.

This clonotype occurred many times. The chain links TRBV4-1 to TRBJ1-1; a possible D gene is TRBD1 (5 bases). This CDR3 contains 18 residues. Germline CDR1 and CDR2: MGHRA and YSYEKL. V was cut by 0 bases and J by 0 bases, with 17 bases left in between. The CDR3 sequence is CASSQDQEDGHMNTEAFF. The CDR3 DNA follows: TGCGCCAGCAGCCAAGATCAAGAGGACGGACACATGAACACTGAAGCTTTCTTT.

This clonotype was seen repeatedly, ten times or more. The rearrangement uses TRBV7-9 and TRBJ2-3; perhaps TRBD1 as D (5 bases). Trimming took off 4 bases at V and 2 bases at J, with 10 bases between the two ends. The CDR3 is 14 residues long. Germline V gene sequence: CDR1 SEHNR, CDR2 FQNEAQ (reference sequence). The DNA for the CDR3 is TGTGCCAGCAGCTCCCCGGACATCACAGATACGCAGTATTTT. Translating it yields CASSSPDITDTQYF.

This clonotype was observed a handful of times. The CDR3: CATSDSTRPNQPQHF. For the CDR3, the DNA is TGTGCCACCAGTGATTCAACTCGTCCTAATCAGCCCCAGCATTTT. This rearrangement joins TRBV24-1 to TRBJ1-5; D gene uncertain. Per germline, CDR1 KGHDR and CDR2 SFDVKD. The CDR3 extends over 15 amino acids. V was pared by 2 bases and J by 4 bases, with 11 bases between.

This clonotype has ten or more counts. The V and J genes are TRBV5-1 and TRBJ1-1; D is unclear. Germline V CDR1 and CDR2: SGHRS, YFSETQ. V gave up 7 bases and J gave up 5 bases, with 21 bases separating them. This CDR3 is 15 amino acids long. CDR3 protein: CASGREWLAETEAFF. The CDR3 coding sequence is TGCGCCAGCGGTAGAGAGTGGCTAGCGGAGACTGAAGCTTTCTTT.

This clonotype was seen a few times. The CDR3 sequence: CASSSYQEPNEKLFF. CDR3 nucleotide sequence: TGTGCCAGCAGTTCATATCAGGAGCCTAATGAAAAACTGTTTTTT. The rearrangement uses TRBV12-3 or TRBV12-4 and TRBJ1-4; the D is unclear. The CDR3 is made up of 15 amino acids. The V and J ends lost 4 bases and 3 bases respectively, with 12 bases between them.

As regards this clonotype: The conserved phenylalanine or tryptophan is not found at the CDR3 terminus, so this likely reflects a read error. The chain is built from TRBV7-2 and TRBJ2-3; unclear D gene. The germline gives CDR1 SGHTA, CDR2 FQGNSA. V lost 1 base and J lost 4, with 6 bases in between. This CDR3 spans 13 amino acids. CDR3 sequence: CASSLVSADTQYV. The CDR3 DNA sequence: TGTGCCAGCAGCTTAGTGTCCGCAGATACGCAGTATGTT.

This clonotype was counted only a few times. The chain uses TRBV5-5 and TRBJ1-4, with no clear D. This CDR3 is built from 15 residues. With 4 bases removed from V and 5 bases from J, the gap between germline ends came to 15 bases. The germline gives CDR1 SGHKS, CDR2 YYEKEE (reference sequence). CDR3 in DNA: TGTGCCAGCAGCACCGGGGAGGGCGGCAATGAAAAACTGTTTTTT. This sequence encodes CASSTGEGGNEKLFF.